The 25 T cell receptor beta chains given below trace back to one sample, sequenced in a study of T-cell reconstitution after alpha-beta-depleted transplantation in children. Unique molecular identifiers were used in preparing the TCRbeta library. Using its own MiXCR run on the PCR reads, TCRdb lists one record per CDR3 protein. The sample shows over 400,000 distinct CDR3 sequences, roughly 44% of them seen only once. The sample here was PBMCs, taken before TCRalphabeta/CD19-depleted stem cell transplant. Receptors originate from a girl aged 2 to 10 with aplastic anemia, due to receive a stem cell transplant.

This clonotype has a count of ten or more. The chain joins TRBV6-1 to TRBJ2-7; 12 positions agree with TRBD1. Germline trimming cut 11 bases from V and 0 bases from J; bases unmatched to any gene: 11. The CDR3 is made up of 16 amino acids. Looked up from germline, CDR1 is MNHNS and CDR2 is SASEGT. CDR3 DNA sequence: TGTGCCCTTCGGGGACAGGGGGCAACTAGCTCCTACGAGCAGTACTTC. This gives the protein CALRGQGATSSYEQYF.

This clonotype was picked up many times. The chain carries TRBV3-1 and TRBJ2-1; D ambiguous. The CDR3 extends over 14 amino acids. V lost 5 bases and J 6 bases, leaving 14 bases between the germline ends. Germline CDR1 LGHDT, CDR2 YNNKEL (reference sequence). The CDR3 sequence: CASSERAPLNEQFF. In DNA, the CDR3 is TGTGCCAGCAGCGAAAGAGCCCCTCTCAATGAGCAGTTCTTC.

The chain employs TRBV5-5 and TRBJ2-1; 7 bases map to TRBD1. Trimming removed 4 bases from V and 7 bases from J; junction bases left unmatched: 5. Germline loops: CDR1 SGHKS, CDR2 YYEKEE (reference sequence). CDR3 length: 13 amino acids. The CDR3 reads CASSRDSKNEQFF. As DNA, the CDR3 is TGTGCCAGCAGCCGGGACAGCAAGAATGAGCAGTTCTTC. The full variable domain, rest sourced from reference TRBV5-5 and TRBJ2-1, is DAGVTQSPTHLIKTRGQQVTLRCSPISGHKSVSWYQQVLGQGPQFIFQYYEKEERGRGNFPDRFSARQFPNYSSELNVNALLLGDSALYLCASSRDSKNEQFFGPGTRLTVL.

This clonotype was detected ten times or more. The chain recombines TRBV7-2 with TRBJ2-5; TRBD2 is a possible D gene (6 bases). Trimming stripped 5 bases from V and 12 bases from J, with 25 bases between. This CDR3 contains 15 residues. Germline V gene data show CDR1 as SGHTA and CDR2 as FQGNSA. CDR3 bases: TGTGCCAGCAGCCCCCGGGGGTACGGGAGTGGATGGAAGTACTTC. It specifies CASSPRGYGSGWKYF.

V usage is TRBV15 and J usage is TRBJ2-5; 11 bases are shared with TRBD2. CDR3 length: 14 amino acids. Germline lookup yields CDR1 LNHNV and CDR2 YYDKDF (reference sequence). V lost 5 bases and J lost 5; bases outside the gene matches: 4. The CDR3 loop is CATSPGLAEETQYF. The DNA for the CDR3 is TGTGCCACCAGCCCGGGACTAGCGGAGGAGACCCAGTACTTC.

CDR3 nucleotide sequence: TGTGCCACCAGCAGAGGAGAAAGCTCCTACGAGCAGTACTTC. Translating it yields CATSRGESSYEQYF. V usage is TRBV15 and J usage is TRBJ2-7; D is unclear. V lost 1 base to trimming and J lost 0 bases, with 7 bases between them. Germline CDR1 and CDR2: LNHNV and YYDKDF (reference sequence). There are 14 residues in the CDR3. The variable domain in full, completed from reference TRBV15 and TRBJ2-7, reads DAMVIQNPRYQVTQFGKPVTLSCSQTLNHNVMYWYQQKSSQAPKLLFHYYDKDFNNEADTPDNFQSRRPNTSFCFLDIRSPGLGDTAMYLCATSRGESSYEQYFGPGTRLTVT.

This chain joins TRBV5-1 and TRBJ2-1, with a weak D call TRBD1 (6 bases). The CDR3 totals 12 residues. V lost 7 bases to trimming and J lost 5 bases, with 10 bases between them. The germline gives CDR1 SGHRS, CDR2 YFSETQ. The CDR3 is CASRDKNNEQFF. Written as DNA, the CDR3 is TGCGCCAGCCGGGACAAGAACAATGAGCAGTTCTTC.

J is TRBJ2-7 and V is TRBV20-1; 7 nucleotides line up with TRBD1. Germline V gene sequence: CDR1 DFQATT, CDR2 SNEGSKA (reference sequence). The CDR3 totals 15 residues. The ends lost 4 bases at V and 1 base at J; junction bases unmatched: 10. In nucleotides, the CDR3 is TGCAGTGCTAAGGACAGGAAAATAGGGTCCTACGAGCAGTACTTC. It encodes CSAKDRKIGSYEQYF.

The gene calls are TRBV4-2 and TRBJ2-7, with TRBD2 as a possible D gene (5 bases). This CDR3 comprises 15 residues. Per germline, CDR1 LGHNA and CDR2 YNFKEQ. Trimming took off 1 base at V and 2 bases at J, with 12 bases between the two ends. CDR3 sequence reads: CASSQVDGAAYEQYF. As DNA, the CDR3 is TGTGCCAGCAGCCAAGTAGACGGAGCGGCCTACGAGCAGTACTTC.

This clonotype was found a few times. The gene calls are TRBV7-2 and TRBJ2-3, with TRBD2 matching 12 bases. The germline V gene encodes CDR1 SGHTA and CDR2 FQGNSA. V lost 4 bases to trimming and J lost 6 bases; unmatched junction nucleotides: 11. The CDR3 has 17 amino acids. This chain's CDR3 is CASSSPPTSGSSDTQYF. The CDR3 nucleotides read TGTGCCAGCAGCTCTCCCCCGACTAGCGGGAGTTCGGATACGCAGTATTTT.

V usage is TRBV5-1 and J usage is TRBJ2-2; 14 bases match TRBD2. J was trimmed by 5 bases and V by 4 bases; bases with no gene match: 4. Germline assignment: CDR1 SGHRS and CDR2 YFSETQ. This CDR3 comprises 16 residues. The CDR3 is CASSVRLAGGTGELFF. The CDR3, as DNA: TGCGCCAGCAGCGTCAGACTAGCGGGAGGGACCGGGGAGCTGTTTTTT.

This clonotype was detected a few times. The CDR3 DNA sequence: TGTGCCAGCAGTCCTCGGGGGGCAAGCTCTGGAAACACCATATATTTT. It encodes CASSPRGASSGNTIYF. This chain links TRBV12-3 or TRBV12-4 with TRBJ1-3; the D gene is possibly TRBD1 (6 bases). V lost 5 bases and J 0 bases, leaving 14 bases between the germline ends. The length of the CDR3 is 16 residues.

CDR3: CASSWRGGRGNEQFF. DNA for the CDR3: TGCGCCAGCAGCTGGCGGGGGGGGCGAGGCAATGAGCAGTTCTTC. This chain joins TRBV5-1 and TRBJ2-1; 9 bases agree with TRBD2. Looked up from germline, CDR1 is SGHRS and CDR2 is YFSETQ. This CDR3 region has 15 residues. V lost 3 bases, J lost 6 bases, and 7 bases stayed unmatched.

This clonotype has just a few counts. This rearrangement joins TRBV30 to TRBJ2-1; 10 bases are a match to TRBD2. From germline, CDR1 is GTSNPN and CDR2 SVGIG (reference sequence). This CDR3 is 13 amino acids long. Trimming cost V 3 bases and J 6 bases; bases outside gene matches: 2. DNA for the CDR3: TGTGCCTGGAGCCTAGCGGGAGTCAATGAGCAGTTCTTC. Its protein product is CAWSLAGVNEQFF.

This chain links TRBV20-1 with TRBJ2-7; 7 positions match TRBD1. With V trimmed by 1 base and J by 3 bases, 6 bases remained unmatched. The germline gives CDR1 DFQATT, CDR2 SNEGSKA (reference sequence). The CDR3 has 14 amino acids. The CDR3 bases are TGCAGTGCTAGAGGGCACAGGGGTAACTACGAGCAGTACTTC. This translates into CSARGHRGNYEQYF.

This rearrangement joins TRBV20-1 to TRBJ1-2, with D uncertain. The CDR3 length is 13 residues. V was trimmed by 0 bases and J by 7 bases, leaving 12 bases between them. Germline V gene data show CDR1 as DFQATT and CDR2 as SNEGSKA (reference sequence). In nucleotides, the CDR3 is TGCAGTGCTAGAGATCTAATGGAATCTGGCTACACCTTC. Amino acids: CSARDLMESGYTF.

V is TRBV6-5 and J is TRBJ2-3, with TRBD2 matching over 9 bases. The junction had 10 bases not matched to a gene; V was cut back by 5 bases and J by 4 bases. Germline CDR1 reads MNHEY; CDR2 reads SVGAGI. The CDR3 length is 16 residues. The CDR3 region is CASSTNSGGDADTQYF. In DNA, the CDR3 is TGTGCCAGCAGTACTAATAGCGGGGGCGATGCAGATACGCAGTATTTT.

The chain employs TRBV10-3 and TRBJ2-7; possibly TRBD1 for D (5 bases). This CDR3 has 15 amino acids. Germline assignment: CDR1 ENHRY and CDR2 SYGVKD. Trimming stripped 4 bases from V and 0 bases from J, with 13 bases between. The CDR3 coding sequence is TGTGCCATCAGTGGGGGCCCGGTAGCCTCCTACGAGCAGTACTTC. Translation: CAISGGPVASYEQYF.

In its sample, this clonotype was seen once. The genes are TRBV10-3 and TRBJ2-7; tentative D call: TRBD1 (6 bases). Trimming shortened V by 11 bases and J by 6 bases, and 20 bases separated the two germline ends. Germline lookup yields CDR1 ENHRY and CDR2 SYGVKD. The CDR3 spans 13 residues. The CDR3 sequence is CAVNPLGQGEQYF. The CDR3, as DNA: TGTGCCGTTAATCCGCTGGGACAAGGCGAGCAGTACTTC.

The genes are TRBV4-2 and TRBJ2-1; D unresolved. The CDR3 has 14 residues. V was shortened by 3 bases and J by 5 bases, with 11 bases between the two germline ends. CDR1 and CDR2 from the germline V gene are LGHNA and YNFKEQ. Here the CDR3 DNA reads TGTGCCAGCAGCCATTCCCGCCGGAACAATGAGCAGTTCTTC. Residues: CASSHSRRNNEQFF.

For the CDR3, the DNA is TGTGCCAGCAGCACAGACTTGGCGGGACAAGAGACCCAGTACTTC. It yields the protein CASSTDLAGQETQYF. This chain uses TRBV7-9 with TRBJ2-5; TRBD2 might be the D (6 bases). The germline gives CDR1 SEHNR, CDR2 FQNEAQ (reference sequence). The V end lost 5 bases, the J end lost 2 bases, and 15 bases lay between the germline ends. CDR3 length: 15 residues.

This chain uses TRBV2 with TRBJ2-5; D is unclear. This CDR3 spans 14 amino acids. The V end was cut by 7 bases, the J end by 4 bases, with 16 bases between. Germline V gene data show CDR1 as SNHLY and CDR2 as FYNNEI. In DNA, the CDR3 is TGTGCCAGCATCCAGGCCGGGTACTTAGAGACCCAGTACTTC. Amino acids: CASIQAGYLETQYF.

Many counts were recorded for this clonotype. The chain joins TRBV7-9 to TRBJ2-5, with TRBD2 matching over 9 bases. The CDR3 sequence is 16 residues long. Trimming took 4 bases from V and 5 from J; bases not matched to a gene: 11. Germline CDR1 reads SEHNR; CDR2 reads FQNEAQ (reference sequence). CDR3 residues: CASSSGLARMGETQYF. CDR3 nucleotide sequence: TGTGCCAGCAGCTCCGGACTAGCGAGGATGGGGGAGACCCAGTACTTC. The variable domain in full, completed from reference TRBV7-9 and TRBJ2-5, reads DTGVSQNPRHKITKRGQNVTFRCDPISEHNRLYWYRQTLGQGPEFLTYFQNEAQLEKSRLLSDRFSAERPKGSFSTLEIQRTEQGDSAMYLCASSSGLARMGETQYFGPGTRLLVL.

This clonotype was counted a few times. V and J are TRBV30 and TRBJ1-2, with D possibly matching TRBD1 (6 bases). There are 12 residues in the CDR3. The germline CDR1 and CDR2 sequences are GTSNPN and SVGIG (reference sequence). Between the trimmed V and J ends, which lost 5 bases and 6 bases, there was a span of 13 bases. The CDR3 DNA is TGTGCCTGGGATGGAAACAGGGATGGCTACACCTTC. Translating gives CAWDGNRDGYTF.

This clonotype was counted at least ten times. The V call is TRBV20-1, the J call TRBJ2-3; D remains unclear. The CDR3 covers 14 residues. V was trimmed by 4 bases and J by 0 bases, leaving 11 bases between them. The germline CDR1 and CDR2 sequences are DFQATT and SNEGSKA (reference sequence). The CDR3 nucleotides read TGCAGTGCTATTTTGGGGATTAGCACAGATACGCAGTATTTT. It yields the protein CSAILGISTDTQYF.